This is a list of T cell receptor beta chains from one sample in a study of T cells in Graves' hyperthyroidism and ophthalmopathy. TCRdb fed the multiplex PCR reads into MiXCR, producing one record per CDR3 protein. The data contain 490,000 or so distinct CDR3 sequences, over 45% of them singletons. Material for sequencing was peripheral blood or thyroid tissue (not recorded which). The source of these receptors is an adult woman with Graves' disease, either hyperthyroidism or ophthalmopathy (not recorded which). Each CDR3 is given with its conserved first and last residue. The D gene is left open where the match is weak. For some rows the clone size is stated as once, few or many, or as a class when expanded; others skip it.

J: TRBJ1-1; D: .; size: .; V: TRBV7-2; CDR3: CASSPRGGVPTEAFF; DNA: TGTGCCAGCAGCCCCAGGGGAGGGGTTCCCACTGAAGCTTTCTTT
J: TRBJ1-1; D: .; size: .; V: TRBV19; CDR3: CASSSSPQGGRSEAFF; DNA: TGTGCCAGTAGTTCCAGCCCCCAGGGAGGGCGATCTGAAGCTTTCTTT
J: TRBJ2-3; D: .; size: few; V: TRBV2; CDR3: CASNKVGGNTDTQYF; DNA: TGTGCCAGCAATAAAGTCGGAGGCAACACAGATACGCAGTATTTT
J: TRBJ2-2; D: .; size: once; V: TRBV5-1; CDR3: CASSRDSQNTGELFF; DNA: TGCGCCAGCAGCCGTGACAGCCAGAACACCGGGGAGCTGTTTTTT
J: TRBJ1-1; D: .; size: .; V: TRBV29-1; CDR3: CSVVNPGVNTEAFF; DNA: TGCAGCGTTGTAAACCCGGGGGTAAACACTGAAGCTTTCTTT
J: TRBJ1-4; D: TRBD1; size: few; V: TRBV14; CDR3: CASSQIGQGRLFF; DNA: TGTGCCAGCAGCCAAATAGGACAGGGAAGGCTGTTTTTT
J: TRBJ1-1; D: .; size: .; V: TRBV7-9; CDR3: CASSPKDSAEAFF; DNA: TGTGCCAGCAGCCCTAAGGACAGCGCTGAAGCTTTCTTT
J: TRBJ2-7; D: .; size: many; V: TRBV12-3/TRBV12-4; CDR3: CASSDRDSSSYEQYF; DNA: TGTGCCAGCAGTGACCGGGACTCCAGCTCCTACGAGCAGTACTTC
J: TRBJ2-7; D: .; size: .; V: TRBV20-1; CDR3: CSASPRERPSSYEQYF; DNA: TGCAGTGCTAGCCCCCGGGAACGTCCGAGCTCCTACGAGCAGTACTTC
J: TRBJ1-2; D: .; size: .; V: TRBV2; CDR3: CASLTGNHGYTF; DNA: TGTGCCAGCTTAACAGGGAATCATGGCTACACCTTC
J: TRBJ2-7; D: TRBD2; size: few; V: TRBV7-2; CDR3: CASSPEGRALSDEQYF; DNA: TGTGCCAGCAGCCCCGAGGGGAGGGCCTTGAGCGACGAGCAGTACTTC
J: TRBJ2-7; D: TRBD2; size: .; V: TRBV7-9; CDR3: CASSARVWLADSYEQYF; DNA: TGTGCCAGCAGTGCCCGGGTGTGGCTAGCGGACTCCTACGAGCAGTACTTC
J: TRBJ1-2; D: TRBD1; size: .; V: TRBV20-1; CDR3: CSARDPGTGGPYGYTF; DNA: TGCAGTGCTAGAGACCCCGGGACAGGGGGTCCCTATGGCTACACCTTC
J: TRBJ1-5; D: .; size: .; V: TRBV7-9; CDR3: CASTPDDLRPQHF; DNA: TGTGCCAGCACCCCGGACGACCTGCGGCCCCAGCATTTT
J: TRBJ1-2; D: TRBD1; size: .; V: TRBV7-9; CDR3: CASSSMGQVGLDYTF; DNA: TGTGCCAGCAGCAGTATGGGACAGGTGGGCTTGGACTACACCTTC
J: TRBJ2-6; D: .; size: .; V: TRBV5-1; CDR3: CASRSDLIDASGANVLTF; DNA: TGCGCCAGCAGATCGGACCTAATTGACGCCTCTGGGGCCAACGTCCTGACTTTC
J: TRBJ2-7; D: .; size: few; V: TRBV10-3; CDR3: CAISESRDSYYEQYF; DNA: TGTGCCATCAGTGAGTCGCGGGACAGCTACTACGAGCAGTACTTC
J: TRBJ2-7; D: .; size: .; V: TRBV29-1; CDR3: CSGVLQSTSYEQYF; DNA: TGCAGCGGTGTTTTACAGTCTACCTCCTACGAGCAGTACTTC
J: TRBJ2-7; D: .; size: .; V: TRBV18; CDR3: CASSPGASGEQYF; DNA: TGTGCCAGCTCACCCGGGGCGTCGGGCGAGCAGTACTTC
J: TRBJ1-6; D: TRBD1; size: .; V: TRBV5-1; CDR3: CASSLAPGQGGNSPLHF; DNA: TGCGCCAGCAGCTTGGCCCCGGGACAGGGGGGAAATTCACCCCTCCACTTT
J: TRBJ2-7; D: TRBD2; size: many; V: TRBV5-1; CDR3: CASSLVGDSGGIEQYF; DNA: TGCGCCAGCAGCTTGGTCGGCGACAGCGGGGGGATCGAGCAGTACTTC
J: TRBJ2-7; D: TRBD2; size: .; V: TRBV7-9; CDR3: CASSPPSGSLYEQYF; DNA: TGTGCCAGCAGCCCCCCTAGCGGGAGCCTCTACGAGCAGTACTTC
J: TRBJ2-2; D: TRBD2; size: many; V: TRBV5-1; CDR3: CASSLDLAGAGELFF; DNA: TGCGCCAGCAGCTTGGATCTAGCGGGAGCTGGGGAGCTGTTTTTT
J: TRBJ2-1; D: .; size: .; V: TRBV29-1; CDR3: CSFSNEQFF; DNA: TGCAGCTTCAGCAATGAGCAGTTCTTC
J: TRBJ2-7; D: TRBD1; size: many; V: TRBV7-2; CDR3: CASTKTAGGYEQYF; DNA: TGTGCCAGCACCAAAACGGCAGGGGGCTACGAGCAGTACTTC
J: TRBJ2-5; D: .; size: .; V: TRBV20-1; CDR3: CSARGYQETQYF; DNA: TGCAGTGCTAGGGGGTACCAAGAGACCCAGTACTTC
J: TRBJ1-3; D: TRBD1; size: few; V: TRBV7-9; CDR3: CASSRNRGPFSGNTIYF; DNA: TGTGCCAGCAGCCGGAACAGGGGGCCTTTCTCTGGAAACACCATATATTTT
J: TRBJ2-5; D: .; size: many; V: TRBV7-2; CDR3: CASSFPSAETQYF; DNA: TGTGCCAGCAGCTTCCCATCGGCAGAGACCCAGTACTTC
J: TRBJ2-7; D: .; size: many; V: TRBV29-1; CDR3: CSVGDFISGEQYF; DNA: TGCAGCGTTGGGGACTTCATCTCGGGGGAGCAGTACTTC
J: TRBJ2-5; D: TRBD1; size: .; V: TRBV5-1; CDR3: CASSPPSDRAKETQYF; DNA: TGTGCCAGCAGCCCGCCGTCGGACAGGGCCAAAGAGACCCAGTACTTC
J: TRBJ1-5; D: .; size: .; V: TRBV7-6; CDR3: CASSLVGGRVSDQPQHF; DNA: TGTGCCAGCAGCTTAGTGGGAGGCAGGGTTAGCGATCAGCCCCAGCATTTT
J: TRBJ2-1; D: .; size: few; V: TRBV2; CDR3: CASSEEPRTTQFF; DNA: TGTGCCAGCAGTGAAGAACCCAGGACAACGCAGTTCTTC
J: TRBJ2-7; D: .; size: .; V: TRBV29-1; CDR3: CSVEGVSYEQYF; DNA: TGCAGCGTGGAGGGGGTTTCGTACGAGCAGTACTTC
J: TRBJ2-5; D: TRBD2; size: .; V: TRBV10-3; CDR3: CAISGLASRETQYF; DNA: TGTGCCATCAGTGGACTAGCGAGTAGGGAGACCCAGTACTTC
J: TRBJ2-2; D: .; size: many; V: TRBV7-9; CDR3: CASRSLAGTATGELFF; DNA: TGTGCCAGCAGGTCACTAGCCGGGACAGCCACCGGGGAGCTGTTTTTT
J: TRBJ1-5; D: .; size: .; V: TRBV7-9; CDR3: CASRDRGGVGNQPQHF; DNA: TGTGCCAGCAGGGATAGGGGGGGAGTAGGGAATCAGCCCCAGCATTTT
J: TRBJ1-1; D: TRBD1; size: many; V: TRBV20-1; CDR3: CSAMTGGNTEAFF; DNA: TGCAGTGCTATGACAGGGGGGAACACTGAAGCTTTCTTT
J: TRBJ1-2; D: TRBD1; size: many; V: TRBV4-3; CDR3: CASSQVAGGYGYTF; DNA: TGCGCCAGCAGCCAAGTCGCAGGGGGCTATGGCTACACCTTC
J: TRBJ2-7; D: .; size: .; V: TRBV29-1; CDR3: CSVRTRWYEQYF; DNA: TGCAGCGTCCGGACACGCTGGTACGAGCAGTACTTC
J: TRBJ1-1; D: .; size: .; V: TRBV20-1; CDR3: CSAKPLQF; DNA: TGCAGTGCCAAACCGCTCCAATTT
J: TRBJ1-1; D: TRBD1; size: many; V: TRBV19; CDR3: CASSTDRDYTEAFF; DNA: TGTGCCAGTAGTACTGACAGGGATTACACTGAAGCTTTCTTT
J: TRBJ2-7; D: .; size: .; V: TRBV24-1; CDR3: CATSDGQVSYEQYF; DNA: TGTGCCACCAGTGATGGCCAAGTCTCCTACGAGCAGTACTTC
J: TRBJ1-4; D: .; size: many; V: TRBV7-8; CDR3: CASSRGPSATNEKLFF; DNA: TGTGCCAGCAGCAGGGGACCGTCGGCAACTAATGAAAAACTGTTTTTT
J: TRBJ2-7; D: TRBD1; size: .; V: TRBV19; CDR3: CASSYTGGWSYEQYF; DNA: TGTGCCAGTAGCTACACAGGGGGATGGTCCTACGAGCAGTACTTC
J: TRBJ1-2; D: .; size: .; V: TRBV5-6; CDR3: CASSLFAAGNYGYTF; DNA: TGTGCCAGCAGCTTGTTCGCAGCAGGAAACTATGGCTACACCTTC
J: TRBJ1-6; D: .; size: .; V: TRBV20-1; CDR3: CSARRRWDFLRAPLHF; DNA: TGCAGTGCTAGAAGGCGCTGGGACTTCTTGAGGGCACCCCTCCACTTT
J: TRBJ2-5; D: .; size: .; V: TRBV29-1; CDR3: CSGGGETQYF; DNA: TGCAGTGGGGGCGGTGAGACCCAGTACTTC
J: TRBJ2-7; D: .; size: .; V: TRBV5-1; CDR3: CASTPTGLSYEQYF; DNA: TGCGCCAGCACCCCGACAGGACTCTCCTACGAGCAGTACTTC